This section outlines one T cell receptor beta chain sequence together with its context. This clone has only one observation. It has no known antigen specificity. Nothing much larger sits one base from this clone, and base qualities are not available. The data were taken from a study of blood T cell repertoires in COVID-19 (dated by TCRdb to about 2020). About the study as a whole: Collaborator samples came from the United States, Italy and Spain and covered acute and convalescent phases of COVID-19. Sample metadata almost always included a de-identified subject ID, COVID-19 status, age in years and sex. The repertoires were released in a freely available public database intended as a resource for research on the immune response to SARS-CoV-2. The prospective study material was composed of cDNA or gDNA derived from T cells, B-cell-depleted T cells, or PBMCs. Where HLA class I and class II types were available, the types were taken from metadata supplied by the sample provider, not from assay-based typing. Deeply sampled blood TCRbeta repertoires from subjects exposed to, actively infected with, or recovered from COVID-19 were included in the dataset. The samples were drawn from two sources: the first 160 participants of the ongoing ImmuneRACE study, and 950 to 1,500 subjects contributed by 6 global collaborators.

V loses 4 bases of germline sequence and J loses 5 bases, and the interval between the two ends is 11 bases. CDR1 ENHRY and CDR2 SYGVKD are derived from the germline V gene. From the cysteine through the phenylalanine, the CDR3 covers 14 amino acids. Just the 42-base CDR3 DNA is kept, in frame starting at base 1. Collaborating institutions collected whole blood in K2EDTA tubes following their own protocols. For TCRbeta analysis, collaborators shipped samples in one of three forms: frozen whole blood, isolated PBMCs, or DNA extracted from either of those sample types. TCRbeta CDR3 regions were amplified from genomic DNA using the immunoSEQ Assay, a bias-controlled multiplex PCR. The paper's processing steps were these. Nucleated cell counts per sample were estimated from amplification of reference gene primers within the assay. To quantify the absolute abundance of each unique TCRbeta CDR3 rearrangement, sequence reads were collapsed and filtered. Productive Simpson clonality was computed per sample as the square root of Simpson's diversity index over productive rearrangements. Not all clones reach the TCRdb copy of this immuneACCESS table, which keeps in-frame sequences only. Checked studies attribute under half of the gap to unresolved V genes and leave the rest unexplained. From that table come the V and J calls and clone size; the DNA was used to work out D and trimming. The table for this sample lists about 98,000 clones; approximately 84% of them were counted only once. The ten largest clonotypes hold about 10% of the sample.

Points the paper makes about the study in general: How much clinical and demographic metadata was included differed by source and by participant, and the metadata was provided uncurated.

The chain couples TRBV10-3 to TRBJ1-4, with no reliable assignment of the D segment. Sequencing was done on a sample of peripheral blood. The clonotype originates from a man aged 35-49 years with active or convalescent COVID-19. DNA sequence: TGTGCCATCAGTGCCCCGGGTGGGAATGAAAAACTGTTTTTT. Its product reads: CAISAPGGNEKLFF.